These 12 T cell receptor beta chains share one sample of origin, sequenced in a study of control samples from healthy donors and cancer patients. Libraries were prepared by immunoSEQ multiplex PCR; TCRdb keeps only in-frame clonotypes and omits some of them. The table has 200,000 to 250,000 clones, roughly 94% seen once. The sample comprised blood. These receptors were obtained from a man aged 50 or older in good health.

The CDR3 bases are TGTGCCAGCAGCCAAGATCCCAAGTATAGCAATCAGCCCCAGCATTTT. Protein sequence: CASSQDPKYSNQPQHF. V gene TRBV14 combines with J gene TRBJ1-5, with D uncertain. The CDR3 is 16 residues long. Trimming took 0 bases from V and 0 from J, leaving 9 bases between them. Germline V gene sequence: CDR1 SGHDN, CDR2 FVKESK.

The chain links TRBV7-2 to TRBJ1-2, with D perhaps TRBD1 (6 bases). Germline assignment: CDR1 SGHTA and CDR2 FQGNSA. CDR3 length: 13 residues. The ends were cut back, 0 bases at V and 7 bases at J, with 9 bases in the middle. The CDR3 DNA follows: TGTGCCAGCAGCTTAGCGGGGGCGAGTGGCTACACCTTC. This codes for CASSLAGASGYTF.

The V gene is TRBV28, the J gene TRBJ1-5; TRBD1 is a possible D gene (6 bases). This CDR3 spans 15 amino acids. The V gene's germline CDR1 is MDHEN and CDR2 SYDVKM. Trimming left V 2 bases short and J 6 bases short, with 14 bases between. CDR3 nucleotide sequence: TGTGCCAGCAGTTTAAACACAGGGTCGTCTCAGCCCCAGCATTTT. Its protein is CASSLNTGSSQPQHF.

The V gene is TRBV5-6, the J gene TRBJ1-6; 9 bases are a match to TRBD1. This CDR3 contains 15 residues. The V and J ends lost 7 bases and 6 bases, in that order; junction bases with no gene match: 8. Germline loops: CDR1 SGHDT, CDR2 YYEEEE. CDR3 bases: TGTGCCAGCTCTAGGGACAGGGTGGTTAATTCACCCCTCCACTTT. Encoded protein: CASSRDRVVNSPLHF. The full variable domain, completed using reference TRBV5-6 and TRBJ1-6, is DAGVTQSPTHLIKTRGQQVTLRCSPKSGHDTVSWYQQALGQGPQFIFQYYEEEERQRGNFPDRFSGHQFPNYSSELNVNALLLGDSALYLCASSRDRVVNSPLHFGNGTRLTVT.

The chain's CDR3 is CASSYSTELGTEAFF. The CDR3, as DNA: TGTGCCAGCAGTTACTCGACGGAATTGGGCACTGAAGCTTTCTTT. The rearrangement links TRBV6-6 to TRBJ1-1; D is ambiguous. CDR3 length: 15 amino acids. The germline V gene has CDR1 MNHNY and CDR2 SVGAGI (reference sequence). V was pared by 0 bases and J by 4 bases, with 12 bases between.

The chain combines TRBV18 with TRBJ2-3; D is ambiguous. Germline loops: CDR1 KGHSH, CDR2 LQKENI. The CDR3 spans 13 residues. V gave up 2 bases and J gave up 6 bases, with 9 bases separating them. The CDR3 coding sequence is TGTGCCAGCTCACCAGGGAATAGGGATACGCAGTATTTT. It encodes CASSPGNRDTQYF.

The chain employs TRBV6-5 and TRBJ1-5; 9 positions match TRBD1. CDR1 is MNHEY and CDR2 is SVGAGI in the germline V gene. V trimming: 6 bases; J trimming: 9 bases; junction bases outside the gene matches: 12. The CDR3 extends over 15 amino acids. The CDR3, as DNA: TGTGCCAGCAGCCTTTCTATTGGACAGGGGAGGCCCCAGCATTTT. Translation gives CASSLSIGQGRPQHF.

V gene TRBV27 combines with J gene TRBJ2-1; D is perhaps TRBD1 or TRBD2 (6 bases each). Germline V gives CDR1 MNHEY, CDR2 SMNVEV (reference sequence). CDR3 length: 17 amino acids. Trimming cost V 2 bases and J 0 bases, with 14 bases left between them. CDR3 sequence (DNA): TGTGCCAGCAGTTTAAGGGGGGCAGGTAGCTCCTACAATGAGCAGTTCTTC. The encoded protein is CASSLRGAGSSYNEQFF.

The chain uses TRBV4-1 and TRBJ2-5, with TRBD1 matching 12 bases. The J segment lost 5 bases and the V segment lost 0 bases, leaving 10 bases of the junction unmatched. Germline CDR1 reads MGHRA; CDR2 reads YSYEKL. This CDR3 has 18 residues. The CDR3 loop is CASSQDRGGTGGAETQYF. In nucleotides, the CDR3 is TGCGCCAGCAGCCAAGATAGGGGAGGGACAGGGGGCGCGGAGACCCAGTACTTC.

The V call is TRBV27, the J call TRBJ1-3; no reliable D call. CDR3 length: 16 amino acids. V was cut by 5 bases and J by 0 bases, with 14 bases left in between. Germline lookup yields CDR1 MNHEY and CDR2 SMNVEV (reference sequence). This CDR3 is CASSIVTPISGNTIYF. The CDR3 region has the DNA TGTGCCAGCAGTATTGTAACCCCCATCTCTGGAAACACCATATATTTT.

The chain recombines TRBV27 with TRBJ1-1; no clear D gene. The germline gives CDR1 MNHEY, CDR2 SMNVEV (reference sequence). V lost 5 bases and J 0 bases, leaving 7 bases between the germline ends. The CDR3 has 13 amino acids. The CDR3 DNA sequence: TGTGCCAGCAGTCAATTAATGAACACTGAAGCTTTCTTT. This translates into CASSQLMNTEAFF.

The V call is TRBV18, the J call TRBJ1-2, with 9 bases that match TRBD1. With 3 bases clipped from V and 7 bases from J, the junction kept 9 bases outside the gene matches. Germline lookup yields CDR1 KGHSH and CDR2 LQKENI. The CDR3 totals 15 residues. DNA for the CDR3: TGTGCCAGCTCACCGGAGAGGGACAGGGCGCTTGGCTACACCTTC. This gives the protein CASSPERDRALGYTF. Drawing the rest from reference TRBV18 and TRBJ1-2, the complete variable domain is NAGVMQNPRHLVRRRGQEARLRCSPMKGHSHVYWYRQLPEEGLKFMVYLQKENIIDESGMPKERFSAEFPKEGPSILRIQQVVRGDSAAYFCASSPERDRALGYTFGSGTRLTVV.